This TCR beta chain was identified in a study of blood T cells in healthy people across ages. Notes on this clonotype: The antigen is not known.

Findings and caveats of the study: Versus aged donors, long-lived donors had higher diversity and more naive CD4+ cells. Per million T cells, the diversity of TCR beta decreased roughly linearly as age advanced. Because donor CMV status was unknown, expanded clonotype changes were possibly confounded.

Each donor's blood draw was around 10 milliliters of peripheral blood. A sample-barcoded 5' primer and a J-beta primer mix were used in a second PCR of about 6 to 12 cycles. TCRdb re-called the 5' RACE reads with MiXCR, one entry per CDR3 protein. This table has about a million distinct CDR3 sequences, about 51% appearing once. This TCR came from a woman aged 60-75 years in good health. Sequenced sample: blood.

The CDR3 DNA reads TGTGCCAGCAGCTTGCGACTTAGCTACACCGGGGAGCTGTTTTTT. Encoded protein: CASSLRLSYTGELFF. V usage is TRBV7-9 and J usage is TRBJ2-2; D is ambiguous. CDR1 and CDR2 (germline): SEHNR, FQNEAQ (reference sequence). The CDR3 runs to 15 residues. The germline V and J ends were trimmed by 3 bases and 3 bases, with 11 bases remaining between them.